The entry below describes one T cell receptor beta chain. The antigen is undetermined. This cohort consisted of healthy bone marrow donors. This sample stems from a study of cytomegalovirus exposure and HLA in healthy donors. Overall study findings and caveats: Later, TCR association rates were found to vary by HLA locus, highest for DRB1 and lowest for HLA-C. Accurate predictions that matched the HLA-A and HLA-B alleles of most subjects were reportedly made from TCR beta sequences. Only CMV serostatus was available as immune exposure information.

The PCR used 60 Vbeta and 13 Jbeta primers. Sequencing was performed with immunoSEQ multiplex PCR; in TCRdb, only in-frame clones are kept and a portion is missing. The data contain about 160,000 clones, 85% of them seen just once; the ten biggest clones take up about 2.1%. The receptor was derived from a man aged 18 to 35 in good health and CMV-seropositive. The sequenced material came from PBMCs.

CDR3 loop: CASNPLTPQGSYGYTF. CDR3 nucleotides: TGTGCCAGCAACCCCCTTACCCCACAGGGAAGCTATGGCTACACCTTC. This chain joins TRBV11-2 and TRBJ1-2, with D possibly matching TRBD1 (6 bases). V was clipped by 7 bases and J by 4 bases, with 22 bases between them. The CDR3 consists of 16 residues. The germline V gene encodes CDR1 SGHAT and CDR2 FQNNGV.